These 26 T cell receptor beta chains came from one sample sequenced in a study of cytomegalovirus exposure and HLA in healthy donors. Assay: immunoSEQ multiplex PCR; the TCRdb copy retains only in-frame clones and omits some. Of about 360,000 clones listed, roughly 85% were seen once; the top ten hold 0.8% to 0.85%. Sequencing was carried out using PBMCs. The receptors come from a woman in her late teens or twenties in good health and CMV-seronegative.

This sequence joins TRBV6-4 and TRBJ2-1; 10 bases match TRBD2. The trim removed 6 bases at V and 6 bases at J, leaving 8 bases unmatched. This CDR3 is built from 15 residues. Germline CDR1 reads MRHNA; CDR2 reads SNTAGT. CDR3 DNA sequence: TGTGCCAGCAGCTTCACTAGCGGGGCCACCAATGAGCAGTTCTTC. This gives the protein CASSFTSGATNEQFF.

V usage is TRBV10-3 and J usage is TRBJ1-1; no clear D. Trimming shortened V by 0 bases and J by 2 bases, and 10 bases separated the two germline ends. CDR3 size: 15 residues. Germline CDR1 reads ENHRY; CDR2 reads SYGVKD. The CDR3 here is CAISESRSGNTEAFF. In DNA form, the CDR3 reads TGTGCCATCAGTGAGTCCCGTTCGGGTAACACTGAAGCTTTCTTT.

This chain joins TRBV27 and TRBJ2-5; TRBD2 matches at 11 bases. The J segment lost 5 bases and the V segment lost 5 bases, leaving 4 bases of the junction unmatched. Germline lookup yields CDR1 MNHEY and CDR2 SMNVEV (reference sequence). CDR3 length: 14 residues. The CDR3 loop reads CASSILAGGETQYF. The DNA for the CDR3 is TGTGCCAGCAGTATCTTAGCGGGAGGGGAGACCCAGTACTTC.

In DNA form, the CDR3 reads TGTGCCAGCAGCTCGGGACAGGGGTTCTACGAGCAGTACTTC. Protein sequence: CASSSGQGFYEQYF. The gene calls are TRBV7-9 and TRBJ2-7; TRBD1 matches 10 bases. Germline CDR1 is SEHNR and CDR2 is FQNEAQ (reference sequence). There are 14 residues in the CDR3. After removal of 4 bases from V and 3 bases from J, the junction contained 3 bases not matched to a gene.

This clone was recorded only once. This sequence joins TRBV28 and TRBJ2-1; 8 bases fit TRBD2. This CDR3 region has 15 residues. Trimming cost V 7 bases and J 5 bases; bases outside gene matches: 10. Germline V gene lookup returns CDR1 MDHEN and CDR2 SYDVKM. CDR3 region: CASIEAGVANNEQFF. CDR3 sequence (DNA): TGTGCCAGCATTGAAGCGGGAGTCGCTAACAATGAGCAGTTCTTC.

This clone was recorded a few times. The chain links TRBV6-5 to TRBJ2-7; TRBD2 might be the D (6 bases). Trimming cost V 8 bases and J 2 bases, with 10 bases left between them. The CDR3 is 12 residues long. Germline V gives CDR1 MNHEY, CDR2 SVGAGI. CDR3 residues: CASSAGPYEQYF. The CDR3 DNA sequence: TGTGCCAGCTCGGCGGGGCCCTACGAGCAGTACTTC.

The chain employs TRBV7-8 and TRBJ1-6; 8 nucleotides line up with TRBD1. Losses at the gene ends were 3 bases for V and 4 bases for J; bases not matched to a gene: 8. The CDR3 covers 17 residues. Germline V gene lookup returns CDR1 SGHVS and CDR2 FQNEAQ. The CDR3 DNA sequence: TGTGCCAGCAGCTTGGGGCCCAGGACAGGGTATAATTCACCCCTCCACTTT. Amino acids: CASSLGPRTGYNSPLHF.

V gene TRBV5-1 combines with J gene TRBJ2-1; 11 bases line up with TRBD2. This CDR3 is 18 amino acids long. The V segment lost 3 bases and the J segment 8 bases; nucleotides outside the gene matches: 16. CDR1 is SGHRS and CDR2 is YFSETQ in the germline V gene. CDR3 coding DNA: TGCGCCAGCAGCTCAACCTTAGCGGGAGGGCCAACCGGCGATGAGCAGTTCTTC. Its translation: CASSSTLAGGPTGDEQFF.

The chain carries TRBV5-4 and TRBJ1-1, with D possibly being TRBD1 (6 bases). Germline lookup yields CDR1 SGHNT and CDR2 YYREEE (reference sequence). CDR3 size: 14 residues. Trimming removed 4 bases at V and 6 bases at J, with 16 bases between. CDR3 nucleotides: TGTGCCAGCAGCCCCCGTCCCAAGGGGGCTGAAGCTTTCTTT. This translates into CASSPRPKGAEAFF. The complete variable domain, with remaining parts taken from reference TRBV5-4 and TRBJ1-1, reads ETGVTQSPTHLIKTRGQQVTLRCSSQSGHNTVSWYQQALGQGPQFIFQYYREEENGRGNFPPRFSGLQFPNYSSELNVNALELDDSALYLCASSPRPKGAEAFFGQGTRLTVV.

CDR3 nucleotide sequence: TGTGCCAGCAGCTTGTCGGGAGGCCAGGACACTGAAGCTTTCTTT. Encoded protein: CASSLSGGQDTEAFF. V gene TRBV5-6 combines with J gene TRBJ1-1; no reliable D call. CDR3 size: 15 residues. Germline loops: CDR1 SGHDT, CDR2 YYEEEE. Trimming cost V 1 base and J 3 bases, with 13 bases left between them. The full variable domain, completed using reference TRBV5-6 and TRBJ1-1, is DAGVTQSPTHLIKTRGQQVTLRCSPKSGHDTVSWYQQALGQGPQFIFQYYEEEERQRGNFPDRFSGHQFPNYSSELNVNALLLGDSALYLCASSLSGGQDTEAFFGQGTRLTVV.

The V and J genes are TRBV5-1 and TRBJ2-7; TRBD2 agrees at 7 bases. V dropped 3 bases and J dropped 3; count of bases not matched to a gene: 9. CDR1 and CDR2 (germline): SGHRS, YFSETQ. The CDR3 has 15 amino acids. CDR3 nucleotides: TGCGCCAGCAGCTCCTGGTGGGAGGGTGGCTACGAGCAGTACTTC. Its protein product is CASSSWWEGGYEQYF.

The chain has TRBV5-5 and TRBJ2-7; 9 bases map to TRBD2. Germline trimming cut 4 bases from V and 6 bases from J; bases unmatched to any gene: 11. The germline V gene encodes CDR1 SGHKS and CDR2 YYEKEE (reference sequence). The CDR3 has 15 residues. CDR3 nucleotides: TGTGCCAGCAGCACGCCGGACTGGCGGGGGGGCGAGCAGTACTTC. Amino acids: CASSTPDWRGGEQYF.

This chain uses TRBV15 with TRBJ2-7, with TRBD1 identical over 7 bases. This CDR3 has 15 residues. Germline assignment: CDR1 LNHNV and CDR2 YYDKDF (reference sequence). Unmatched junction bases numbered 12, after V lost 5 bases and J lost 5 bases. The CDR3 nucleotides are TGTGCCACCAGCCCAGCCGGGACAGCCTTCAACGAGCAGTACTTC. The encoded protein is CATSPAGTAFNEQYF.

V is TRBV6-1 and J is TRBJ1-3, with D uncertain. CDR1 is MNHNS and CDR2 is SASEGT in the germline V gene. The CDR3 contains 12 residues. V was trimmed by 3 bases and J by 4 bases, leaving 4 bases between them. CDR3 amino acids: CASSDYGNTIYF. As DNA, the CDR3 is TGTGCCAGCAGTGACTACGGAAACACCATATATTTT.

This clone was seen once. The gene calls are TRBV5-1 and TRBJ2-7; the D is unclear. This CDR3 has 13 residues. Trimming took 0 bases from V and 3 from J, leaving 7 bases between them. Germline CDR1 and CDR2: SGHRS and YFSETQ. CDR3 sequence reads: CASSLALGYEQYF. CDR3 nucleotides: TGCGCCAGCAGCTTGGCACTCGGCTACGAGCAGTACTTC.

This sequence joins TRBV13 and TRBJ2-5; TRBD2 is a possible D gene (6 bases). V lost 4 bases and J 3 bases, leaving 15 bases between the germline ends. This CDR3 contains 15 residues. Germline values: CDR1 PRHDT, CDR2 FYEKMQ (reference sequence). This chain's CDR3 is CASSYWRGGEETQYF. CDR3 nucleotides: TGTGCCAGCAGCTATTGGCGGGGTGGGGAAGAGACCCAGTACTTC.

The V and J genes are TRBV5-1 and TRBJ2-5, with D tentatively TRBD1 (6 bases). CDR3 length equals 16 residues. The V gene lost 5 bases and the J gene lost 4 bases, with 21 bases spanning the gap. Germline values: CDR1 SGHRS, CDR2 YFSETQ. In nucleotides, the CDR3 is TGCGCCAGCAGGCTGGGGGCGAGTGGGTTGGTAGAGACCCAGTACTTC. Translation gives CASRLGASGLVETQYF.

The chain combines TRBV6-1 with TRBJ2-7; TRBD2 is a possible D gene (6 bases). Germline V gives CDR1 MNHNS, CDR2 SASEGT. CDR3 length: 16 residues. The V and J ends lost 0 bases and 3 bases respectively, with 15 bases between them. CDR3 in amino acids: CASSEALERARYEQYF. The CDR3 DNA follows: TGTGCCAGCAGTGAAGCATTGGAGCGGGCCCGCTACGAGCAGTACTTC.

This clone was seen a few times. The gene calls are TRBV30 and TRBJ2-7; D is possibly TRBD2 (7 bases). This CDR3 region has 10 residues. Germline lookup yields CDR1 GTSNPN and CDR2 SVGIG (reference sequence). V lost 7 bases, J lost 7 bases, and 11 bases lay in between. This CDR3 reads CALGRGEQYF. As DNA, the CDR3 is TGTGCCTTGGGGAGGGGGGAGCAGTACTTC.

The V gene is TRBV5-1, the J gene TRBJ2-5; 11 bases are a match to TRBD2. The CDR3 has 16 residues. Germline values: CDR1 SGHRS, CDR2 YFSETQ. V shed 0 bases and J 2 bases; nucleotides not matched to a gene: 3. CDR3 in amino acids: CASSLGLAGRQETQYF. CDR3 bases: TGCGCCAGCAGCTTGGGACTAGCGGGGAGACAAGAGACCCAGTACTTC.

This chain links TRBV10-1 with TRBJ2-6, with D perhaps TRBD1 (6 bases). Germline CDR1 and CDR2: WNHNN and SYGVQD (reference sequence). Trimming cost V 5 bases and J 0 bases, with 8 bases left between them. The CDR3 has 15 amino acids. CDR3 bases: TGCGCCAGCAGTCCCAGGGGCTCTGGGGCCAACGTCCTGACTTTC. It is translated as CASSPRGSGANVLTF.

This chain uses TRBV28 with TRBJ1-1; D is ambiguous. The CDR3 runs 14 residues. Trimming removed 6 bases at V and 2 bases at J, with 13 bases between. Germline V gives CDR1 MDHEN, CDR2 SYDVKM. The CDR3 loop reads CASRGRQANTEAFF. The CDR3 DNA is TGTGCCAGCAGAGGGAGACAAGCCAACACTGAAGCTTTCTTT.

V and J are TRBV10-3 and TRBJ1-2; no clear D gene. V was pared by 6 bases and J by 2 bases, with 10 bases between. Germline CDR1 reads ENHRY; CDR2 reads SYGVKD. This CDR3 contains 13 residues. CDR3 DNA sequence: TGTGCCATCAGGCCTGGAGCGAACTATGGCTACACCTTC. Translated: CAIRPGANYGYTF.

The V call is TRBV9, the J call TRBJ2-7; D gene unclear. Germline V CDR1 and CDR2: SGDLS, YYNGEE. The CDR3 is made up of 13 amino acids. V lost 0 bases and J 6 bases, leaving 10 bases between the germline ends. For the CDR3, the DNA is TGTGCCAGCAGCGTAGTACCCAGATCCGAGCAGTACTTC. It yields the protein CASSVVPRSEQYF.

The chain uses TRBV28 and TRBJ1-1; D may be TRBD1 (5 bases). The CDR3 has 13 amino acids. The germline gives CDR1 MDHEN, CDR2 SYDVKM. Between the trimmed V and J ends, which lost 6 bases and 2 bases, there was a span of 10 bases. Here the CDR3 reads CASRKTVNTEAFF. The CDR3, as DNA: TGTGCCAGCAGAAAGACAGTTAACACTGAAGCTTTCTTT.

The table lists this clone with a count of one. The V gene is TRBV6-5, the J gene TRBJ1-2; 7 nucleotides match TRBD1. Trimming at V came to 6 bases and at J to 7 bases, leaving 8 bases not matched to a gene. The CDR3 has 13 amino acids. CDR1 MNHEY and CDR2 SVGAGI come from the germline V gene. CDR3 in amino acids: CASRESGGSGYTF. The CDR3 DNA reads TGTGCCAGCAGGGAGTCAGGGGGTTCTGGCTACACCTTC.